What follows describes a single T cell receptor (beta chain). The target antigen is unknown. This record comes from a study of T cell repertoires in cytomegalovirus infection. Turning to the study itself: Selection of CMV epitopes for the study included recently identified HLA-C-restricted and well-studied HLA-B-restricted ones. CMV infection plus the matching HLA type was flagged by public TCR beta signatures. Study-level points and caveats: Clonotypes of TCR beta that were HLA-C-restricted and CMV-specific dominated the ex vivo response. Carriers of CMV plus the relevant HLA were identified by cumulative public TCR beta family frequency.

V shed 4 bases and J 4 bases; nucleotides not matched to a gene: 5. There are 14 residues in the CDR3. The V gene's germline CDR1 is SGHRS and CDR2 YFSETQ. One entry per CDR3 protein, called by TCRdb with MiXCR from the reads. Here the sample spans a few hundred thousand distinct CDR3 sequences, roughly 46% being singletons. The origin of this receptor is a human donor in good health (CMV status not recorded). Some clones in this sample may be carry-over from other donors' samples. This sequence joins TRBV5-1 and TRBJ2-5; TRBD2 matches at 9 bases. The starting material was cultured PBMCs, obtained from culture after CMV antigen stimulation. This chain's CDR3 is CASSVAGDGETQYF. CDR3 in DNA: TGCGCCAGCAGCGTAGCGGGGGACGGAGAGACCCAGTACTTC.